This T cell receptor (beta chain) was sequenced during a study of CD8 T cells in Susac syndrome. The authors reverse transcribed roughly 0.5 to 1 ug RNA with random hexamers. Amplification of the TCR beta CDR3 was carried out by immunoSEQ multiplex PCR, which spanned a total of 54 Vbeta and 13 Jbeta segments. In TCRdb, the immunoSEQ multiplex PCR reads were re-called with MiXCR into one record per CDR3 protein. The table shows around 280,000 distinct CDR3 sequences, with roughly 85% occurring only once. Sequencing of TCR beta was performed on blood CD8+ T cells and on blood CD4+ T cells. There are 14 residues in the CDR3. Germline V lookup: CDR1 SGDLS, CDR2 YYNGEE. With V trimmed by 3 bases and J by 10 bases, 9 bases remained unmatched.

The chain combines TRBV9 with TRBJ2-3, with 9 bases fitting TRBD1. The sequence was collected from a human donor with multiple sclerosis. Sequences were obtained from CD8+ T cells from PBMCs. The CDR3 coding sequence is TGTGCCAGCAGCGACACCGGGACAGGGTATGCGCAGTATTTT. Its protein is CASSDTGTGYAQYF.